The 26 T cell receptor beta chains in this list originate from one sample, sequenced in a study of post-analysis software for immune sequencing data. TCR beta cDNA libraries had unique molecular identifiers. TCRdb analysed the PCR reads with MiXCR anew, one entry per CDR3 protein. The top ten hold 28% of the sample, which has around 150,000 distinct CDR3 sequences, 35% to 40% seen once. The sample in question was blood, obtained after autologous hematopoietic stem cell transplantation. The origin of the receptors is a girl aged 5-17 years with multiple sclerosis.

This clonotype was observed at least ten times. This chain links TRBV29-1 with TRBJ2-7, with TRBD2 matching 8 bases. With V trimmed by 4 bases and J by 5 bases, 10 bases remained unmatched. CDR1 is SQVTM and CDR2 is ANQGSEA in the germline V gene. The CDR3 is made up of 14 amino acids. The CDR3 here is CSVVVGLVFDEQYF. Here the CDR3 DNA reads TGCAGCGTTGTGGTGGGACTAGTCTTCGACGAGCAGTACTTC.

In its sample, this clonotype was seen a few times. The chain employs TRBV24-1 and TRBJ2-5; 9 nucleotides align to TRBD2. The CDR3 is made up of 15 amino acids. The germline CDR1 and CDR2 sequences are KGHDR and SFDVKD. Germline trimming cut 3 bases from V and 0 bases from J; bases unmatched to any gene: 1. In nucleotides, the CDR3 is TGTGCCACCAGTGATCCTAGCGGGAACCAAGAGACCCAGTACTTC. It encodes CATSDPSGNQETQYF.

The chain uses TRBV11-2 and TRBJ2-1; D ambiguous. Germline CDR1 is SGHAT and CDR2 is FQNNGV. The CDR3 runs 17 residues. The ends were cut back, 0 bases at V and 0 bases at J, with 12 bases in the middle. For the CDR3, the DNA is TGTGCCAGCAGCTTAGAGCTTGTAGCTAGCTCCTACAATGAGCAGTTCTTC. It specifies CASSLELVASSYNEQFF.

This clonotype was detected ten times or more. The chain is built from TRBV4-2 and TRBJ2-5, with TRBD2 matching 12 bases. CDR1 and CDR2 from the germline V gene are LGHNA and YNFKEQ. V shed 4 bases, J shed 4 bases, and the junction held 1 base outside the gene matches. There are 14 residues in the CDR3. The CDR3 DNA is TGTGCCAGCAGCCCGGGACTAGCGGGAGAGACCCAGTACTTC. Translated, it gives CASSPGLAGETQYF.

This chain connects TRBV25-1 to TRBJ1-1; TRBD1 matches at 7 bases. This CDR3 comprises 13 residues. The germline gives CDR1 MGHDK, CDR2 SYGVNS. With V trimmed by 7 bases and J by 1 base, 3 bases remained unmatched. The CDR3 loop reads CASNRDRNTEAFF. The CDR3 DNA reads TGTGCCAGCAACCGGGACAGGAACACTGAAGCTTTCTTT.

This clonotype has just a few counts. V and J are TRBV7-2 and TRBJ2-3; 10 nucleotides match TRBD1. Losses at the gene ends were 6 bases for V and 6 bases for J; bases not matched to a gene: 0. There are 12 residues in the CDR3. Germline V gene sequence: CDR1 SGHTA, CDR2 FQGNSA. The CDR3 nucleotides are TGTGCCAGCAGGACAGGGGGCGATACGCAGTATTTT. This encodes CASRTGGDTQYF.

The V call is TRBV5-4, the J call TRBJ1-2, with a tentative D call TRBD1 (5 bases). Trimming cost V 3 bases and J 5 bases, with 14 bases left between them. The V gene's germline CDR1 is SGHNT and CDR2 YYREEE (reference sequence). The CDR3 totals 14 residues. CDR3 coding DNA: TGTGCCAGCAGCTGGGGGACTGCCCCGTATGGCTACACCTTC. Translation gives CASSWGTAPYGYTF.

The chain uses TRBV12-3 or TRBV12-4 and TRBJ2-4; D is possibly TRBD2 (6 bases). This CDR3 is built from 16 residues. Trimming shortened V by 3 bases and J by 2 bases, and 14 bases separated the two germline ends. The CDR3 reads CASSFRPRGSKNIQYF. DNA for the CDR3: TGTGCCAGCAGTTTTCGACCCCGGGGGTCCAAAAACATTCAGTACTTC.

The CDR3 bases are TGCAGTGCCCTAACTAGCGGGGTCTACGAGCAGTACTTC. Translated, it gives CSALTSGVYEQYF. The gene calls are TRBV20-1 and TRBJ2-7; 10 bases are shared with TRBD2. Looked up from germline, CDR1 is DFQATT and CDR2 is SNEGSKA (reference sequence). V trimming: 6 bases; J trimming: 3 bases; junction bases outside the gene matches: 5. The CDR3 loop spans 13 amino acids.

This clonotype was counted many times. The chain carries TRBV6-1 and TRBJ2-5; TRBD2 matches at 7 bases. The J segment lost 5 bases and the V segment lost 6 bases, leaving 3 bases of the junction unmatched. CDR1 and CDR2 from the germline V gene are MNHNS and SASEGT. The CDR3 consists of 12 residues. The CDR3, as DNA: TGTGCCAGCAGGGACGGGGGGGAGACCCAGTACTTC. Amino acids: CASRDGGETQYF.

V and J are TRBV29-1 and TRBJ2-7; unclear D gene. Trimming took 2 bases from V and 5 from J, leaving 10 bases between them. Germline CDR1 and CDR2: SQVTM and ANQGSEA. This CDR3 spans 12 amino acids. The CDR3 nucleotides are TGCAGCGTTGAACTCCCACCTGACGAGCAGTACTTC. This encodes CSVELPPDEQYF.

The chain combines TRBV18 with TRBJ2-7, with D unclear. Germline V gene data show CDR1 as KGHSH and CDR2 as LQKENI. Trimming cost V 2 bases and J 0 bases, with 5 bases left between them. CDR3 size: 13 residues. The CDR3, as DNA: TGTGCCAGCTCACCAGGGGACTCCTACGAGCAGTACTTC. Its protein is CASSPGDSYEQYF.

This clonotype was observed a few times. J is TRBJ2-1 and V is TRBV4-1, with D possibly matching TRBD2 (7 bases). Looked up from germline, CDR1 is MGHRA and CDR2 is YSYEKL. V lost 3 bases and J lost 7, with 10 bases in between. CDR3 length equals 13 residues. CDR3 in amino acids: CASSQGGANEQFF. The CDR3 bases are TGCGCCAGCAGCCAGGGGGGGGCTAATGAGCAGTTCTTC.

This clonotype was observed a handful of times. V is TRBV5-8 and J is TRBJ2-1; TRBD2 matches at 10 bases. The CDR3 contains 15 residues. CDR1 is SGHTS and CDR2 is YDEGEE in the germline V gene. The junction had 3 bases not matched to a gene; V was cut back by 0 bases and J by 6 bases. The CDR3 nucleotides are TGTGCCAGCAGCTTGGAACTAGCGGGACTCAATGAGCAGTTCTTC. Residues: CASSLELAGLNEQFF.

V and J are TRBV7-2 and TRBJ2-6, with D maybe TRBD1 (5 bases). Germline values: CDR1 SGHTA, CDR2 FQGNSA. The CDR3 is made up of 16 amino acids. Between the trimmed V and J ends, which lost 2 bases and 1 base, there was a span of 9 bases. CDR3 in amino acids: CASSLSPGSGANVLTF. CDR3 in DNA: TGTGCCAGCAGCTTATCCCCAGGGTCTGGGGCCAACGTCCTGACTTTC.

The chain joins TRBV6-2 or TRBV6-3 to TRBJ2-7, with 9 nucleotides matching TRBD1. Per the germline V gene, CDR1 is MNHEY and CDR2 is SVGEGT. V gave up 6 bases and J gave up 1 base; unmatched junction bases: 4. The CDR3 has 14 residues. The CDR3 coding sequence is TGTGCCAGCAGGGGGACAGGGTCTTCCTACGAGCAGTACTTC. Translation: CASRGTGSSYEQYF.

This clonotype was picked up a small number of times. Here the CDR3 DNA reads TGTGCCAGTGAGGGCAGGGACTCCTACGAGCAGTACTTC. Its translation is CASEGRDSYEQYF. This chain links TRBV7-9 with TRBJ2-5; D assignment may be TRBD1 or TRBD2 (5 bases each). The DNA end is more similar to TRBJ2-7, so the J call may be wrong. From germline, CDR1 is SEHNR and CDR2 FQNEAQ (reference sequence). The length of the CDR3 is 13 residues.

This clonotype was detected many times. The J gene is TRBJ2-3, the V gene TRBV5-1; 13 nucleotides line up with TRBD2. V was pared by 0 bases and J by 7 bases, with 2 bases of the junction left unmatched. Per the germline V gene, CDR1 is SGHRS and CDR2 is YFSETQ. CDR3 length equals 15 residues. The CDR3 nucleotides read TGCGCCAGCAGCTTGGGACTAGCGGGAGGTTATACGCAGTATTTT. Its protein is CASSLGLAGGYTQYF.

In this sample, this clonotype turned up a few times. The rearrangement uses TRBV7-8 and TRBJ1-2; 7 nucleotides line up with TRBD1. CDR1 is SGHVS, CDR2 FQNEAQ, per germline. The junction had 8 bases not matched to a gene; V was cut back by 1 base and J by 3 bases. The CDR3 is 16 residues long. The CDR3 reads CASSLGTGDSYYGYTF. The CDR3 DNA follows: TGTGCCAGCAGCTTAGGGACAGGAGATTCATACTATGGCTACACCTTC.

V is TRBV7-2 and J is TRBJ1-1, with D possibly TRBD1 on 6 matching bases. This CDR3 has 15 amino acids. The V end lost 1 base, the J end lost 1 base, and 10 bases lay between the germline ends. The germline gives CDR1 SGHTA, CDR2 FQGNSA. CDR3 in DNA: TGTGCCAGCAGCTTAGTGTCGGGGGCGAACACTGAAGCTTTCTTT. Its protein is CASSLVSGANTEAFF.

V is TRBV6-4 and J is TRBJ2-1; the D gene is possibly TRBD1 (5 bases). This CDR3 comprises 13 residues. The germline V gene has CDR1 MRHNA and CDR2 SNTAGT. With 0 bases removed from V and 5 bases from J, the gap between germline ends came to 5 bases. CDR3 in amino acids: CASSDSDNNEQFF. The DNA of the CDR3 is TGTGCCAGCAGTGACTCGGACAACAATGAGCAGTTCTTC.

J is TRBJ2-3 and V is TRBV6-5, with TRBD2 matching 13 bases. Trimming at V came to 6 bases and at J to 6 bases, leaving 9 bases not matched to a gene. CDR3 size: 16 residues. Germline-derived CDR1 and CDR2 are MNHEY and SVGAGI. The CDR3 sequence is CASSQGLAGVGDTQYF. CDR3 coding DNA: TGTGCCAGCAGCCAAGGACTAGCGGGAGTTGGTGATACGCAGTATTTT.

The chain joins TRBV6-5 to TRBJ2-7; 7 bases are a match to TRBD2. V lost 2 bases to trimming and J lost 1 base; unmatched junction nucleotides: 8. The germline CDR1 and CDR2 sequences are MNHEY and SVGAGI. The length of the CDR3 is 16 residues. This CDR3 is CASSYTSGIGSYEQYF. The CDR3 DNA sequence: TGTGCCAGCAGTTACACCAGCGGGATCGGGTCCTACGAGCAGTACTTC.

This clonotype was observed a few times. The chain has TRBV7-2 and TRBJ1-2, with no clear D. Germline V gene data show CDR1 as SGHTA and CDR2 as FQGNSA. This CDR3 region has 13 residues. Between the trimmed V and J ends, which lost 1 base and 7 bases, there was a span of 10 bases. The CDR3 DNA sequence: TGTGCCAGCAGCTTAGACTGGAGACGTGGCTACACCTTC. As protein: CASSLDWRRGYTF.

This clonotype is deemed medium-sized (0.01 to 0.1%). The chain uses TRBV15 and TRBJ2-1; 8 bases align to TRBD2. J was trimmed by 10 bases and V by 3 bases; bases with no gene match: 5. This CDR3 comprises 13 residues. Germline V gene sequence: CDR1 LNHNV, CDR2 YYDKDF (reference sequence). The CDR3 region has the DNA TGTGCCACCAGCAGCTCAGCGGGAGAGGAGCAGTTCTTC. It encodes CATSSSAGEEQFF.

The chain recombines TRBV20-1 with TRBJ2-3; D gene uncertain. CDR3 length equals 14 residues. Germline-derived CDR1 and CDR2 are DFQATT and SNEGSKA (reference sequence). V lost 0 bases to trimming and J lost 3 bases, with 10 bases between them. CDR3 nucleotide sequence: TGCAGTGCTAGAGATCCTAGAACTACAGATACGCAGTATTTT. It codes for CSARDPRTTDTQYF.